Included here is one T cell receptor beta chain sequence, with context. CDR1 SGHRS and CDR2 YFSETQ come from the germline V gene. The CDR3 loop spans 15 amino acids. V shed 4 bases and J shed 7 bases, with 20 bases lying between them. Libraries were prepared by immunoSEQ multiplex PCR; TCRdb keeps only in-frame clonotypes and omits some of them. The table records 110,000 or so clones, approximately 84% of them present only once. The sample is drawn from a study of blood T cell repertoires in COVID-19. Study as a whole: Sites in the United States, Italy and Spain provided acute and convalescent COVID-19 samples. PBMCs, B-cell-depleted T cells, or T cells provided the cDNA or gDNA that made up the material.

Sequencing was done on a sample of peripheral blood. The V gene is TRBV5-1, the J gene TRBJ1-2; TRBD1 might be the D (5 bases). The receptor comes from a woman aged 40-49 years with acute or convalescent COVID-19. The CDR3 nucleotides are TGCGCCAGCAGCCCGCTCCCCGGATTGGACATTGGCTACACCTTC. Translation: CASSPLPGLDIGYTF.